These 21 T cell receptor beta chains were all obtained from the same sample, sequenced in a study of shared clonotypes between healthy human individuals. Profiled with immunoSEQ multiplex PCR; TCRdb holds only in-frame clones, not every one. The data contain about 2.4 million clones, 80% to 95% of them seen just once; the ten biggest clones take up approximately 0.36%. The sequenced sample consisted of naive CD4+ T cells from PBMCs. The subset was: CD45RA+ positively selected. These receptors were collected from a man between 18 and 35 years old in good health. Some clones in this sample may be carry-over from other donors' samples.

The rearrangement joins TRBV5-1 to TRBJ2-2; D unresolved. Germline V gene lookup returns CDR1 SGHRS and CDR2 YFSETQ. This CDR3 spans 15 amino acids. V lost 0 bases and J lost 6, with 12 bases in between. This CDR3 is CASSLAVGVAGELFF. The CDR3, as DNA: TGCGCCAGCAGCTTGGCGGTAGGTGTAGCCGGGGAGCTGTTTTTT.

V and J are TRBV19 and TRBJ1-2; no reliable D call. With 1 base removed from V and 8 bases from J, the gap between germline ends came to 14 bases. Germline V CDR1 and CDR2: LNHDA, SQIVND (reference sequence). The CDR3 runs 14 residues. The CDR3 region has the DNA TGTGCCAGTAGTATAGCTGGCAGCGCGGGGGGCTACACCTTC. Translated: CASSIAGSAGGYTF.

The rearrangement links TRBV11-2 to TRBJ2-1; D call uncertain. This CDR3 spans 13 amino acids. V was clipped by 5 bases and J by 5 bases, with 10 bases between them. Germline-derived CDR1 and CDR2 are SGHAT and FQNNGV. The CDR3 sequence: CASSPRVHNEQFF. DNA for the CDR3: TGTGCCAGCAGCCCTAGAGTTCACAATGAGCAGTTCTTC.

The chain couples TRBV11-1 to TRBJ2-7; D gene uncertain. The CDR3 sequence is 13 residues long. The germline V gene has CDR1 SGHAT and CDR2 FQDESV (reference sequence). V gave up 0 bases and J gave up 3 bases, with 6 bases separating them. The CDR3 here is CASSLAPDYEQYF. DNA for the CDR3: TGTGCCAGCAGCTTAGCCCCCGACTACGAGCAGTACTTC.

The chain links TRBV7-8 to TRBJ2-2; tentatively, D is TRBD2 (6 bases). In germline, CDR1 is SGHVS, CDR2 FQNEAQ. The CDR3 is 14 residues long. V lost 10 bases and J 5 bases, leaving 17 bases between the germline ends. The CDR3 bases are TGTGCCACCCTTAGGGGCGGGGAGACCGGGGAGCTGTTTTTT. It specifies CATLRGGETGELFF.

The chain couples TRBV11-2 to TRBJ1-5, with D unclear. V lost 1 base, J lost 5 bases, and 12 bases lay in between. This CDR3 is 15 amino acids long. Germline CDR1 reads SGHAT; CDR2 reads FQNNGV. CDR3 region: CASSLGTLFDQPQHF. CDR3 sequence (DNA): TGTGCCAGCAGCTTAGGGACCTTATTCGATCAGCCCCAGCATTTT.

The chain links TRBV11-2 to TRBJ2-2; D gene ambiguous. Germline assignment: CDR1 SGHAT and CDR2 FQNNGV. The CDR3 runs 11 residues. Trimming stripped 4 bases from V and 14 bases from J, with 11 bases between. The CDR3, as DNA: TGTGCCAGCAGCTCCGACTCGAGTCTGTTTTTT. Translating it yields CASSSDSSLFF.

J is TRBJ1-1 and V is TRBV29-1; D call uncertain. V lost 2 bases, J lost 7 bases, and 8 bases lay in between. This CDR3 spans 11 amino acids. CDR1 is SQVTM, CDR2 ANQGSEA, per germline. DNA for the CDR3: TGCAGCGTTGAAAGTATCGATGAAGCTTTCTTT. Translating it yields CSVESIDEAFF. The variable domain in full, with the rest retrieved from reference TRBV29-1 and TRBJ1-1, is SAVISQKPSRDICQRGTSLTIQCQVDSQVTMMFWYRQQPGQSLTLIATANQGSEATYESGFVIDKFPISRPNLTFSTLTVSNMSPEDSSIYLCSVESIDEAFFGQGTRLTVV.

The rearrangement uses TRBV7-8 and TRBJ1-2, with D unresolved. The CDR3 runs to 13 residues. Germline V gives CDR1 SGHVS, CDR2 FQNEAQ. V dropped 1 base and J dropped 3 bases, with 6 bases sitting between them. The CDR3 spells CASSLDLDYGYTF. CDR3 sequence (DNA): TGTGCCAGCAGCTTAGACCTTGACTATGGCTACACCTTC.

This chain links TRBV28 with TRBJ1-2; TRBD1 matches 8 bases. The ends lost 4 bases at V and 3 bases at J; junction bases unmatched: 7. CDR3 length: 15 amino acids. Germline CDR1 MDHEN, CDR2 SYDVKM. In DNA form, the CDR3 reads TGTGCCAGCAGTTCCGCCCCAGGGGGCTACTATGGCTACACCTTC. This sequence encodes CASSSAPGGYYGYTF.

The chain recombines TRBV5-1 with TRBJ1-1; D is ambiguous. CDR1 is SGHRS and CDR2 is YFSETQ in the germline V gene. There are 15 residues in the CDR3. Trimming pared 4 bases from V and 1 base from J, leaving 14 bases between. CDR3 DNA sequence: TGCGCCAGCAGCCTGGGATCGGGCACGAACACTGAAGCTTTCTTT. It specifies CASSLGSGTNTEAFF. The full variable domain, completed using reference TRBV5-1 and TRBJ1-1, is KAGVTQTPRYLIKTRGQQVTLSCSPISGHRSVSWYQQTPGQGLQFLFEYFSETQRNKGNFPGRFSGRQFSNSRSEMNVSTLELGDSALYLCASSLGSGTNTEAFFGQGTRLTVV.

For this clone: Other DNA sequences in the same sample also yield this CDR3. The chain combines TRBV9 with TRBJ2-1; no firm D call. The CDR3 totals 12 residues. V was cut by 4 bases and J by 10 bases, with 12 bases left in between. Germline V CDR1 and CDR2: SGDLS, YYNGEE. The CDR3 loop reads CASSPHEGEQFF. The DNA for the CDR3 is TGTGCCAGCAGCCCCCACGAAGGGGAGCAGTTCTTC.

The genes are TRBV2 and TRBJ2-3; D is perhaps TRBD1 or TRBD2 (5 bases each). Germline values: CDR1 SNHLY, CDR2 FYNNEI. CDR3 length equals 12 residues. With 6 bases removed from V and 6 bases from J, the gap between germline ends came to 10 bases. In nucleotides, the CDR3 is TGTGCCAGCAGGGGACGGGACGATACGCAGTATTTT. Translation: CASRGRDDTQYF. The full variable domain, completed using reference TRBV2 and TRBJ2-3, is EPEVTQTPSHQVTQMGQEVILRCVPISNHLYFYWYRQILGQKVEFLVSFYNNEISEKSEIFDDQFSVERPDGSNFTLKIRSTKLEDSAMYFCASRGRDDTQYFGPGTRLTVL.

The genes are TRBV19 and TRBJ2-2; the match to TRBD1 covers 9 bases. The CDR3 loop spans 14 amino acids. Germline V gene sequence: CDR1 LNHDA, CDR2 SQIVND (reference sequence). Trimming removed 10 bases from V and 1 base from J; junction bases left unmatched: 4. In DNA form, the CDR3 reads TGTGCCACCTCGGGACAGGGGAACACCGGGGAGCTGTTTTTT. The encoded protein is CATSGQGNTGELFF. Full variable domain (rest looked up from reference TRBV19 and TRBJ2-2): DGGITQSPKYLFRKEGQNVTLSCEQNLNHDAMYWYRQDPGQGLRLIYYSQIVNDFQKGDIAEGYSVSREKKESFPLTVTSAQKNPTAFYLCATSGQGNTGELFFGEGSRLTVL.

This sequence joins TRBV5-1 and TRBJ2-7; a possible D gene is TRBD1 (6 bases). Germline values: CDR1 SGHRS, CDR2 YFSETQ. The CDR3 consists of 12 residues. V was cut by 5 bases and J by 5 bases, with 11 bases left in between. The CDR3 DNA sequence: TGCGCCAGCAGAAGTAACAGGGACGAGCAGTACTTC. Amino acid sequence: CASRSNRDEQYF.

V gene TRBV7-2 combines with J gene TRBJ1-1; TRBD1 agrees at 7 bases. CDR3 length: 15 residues. Germline CDR1 SGHTA, CDR2 FQGNSA. V gave up 4 bases and J gave up 2 bases; unmatched junction bases: 7. The DNA of the CDR3 is TGTGCCAGCAGCTCCCTGGGGACAGTCAACACTGAAGCTTTCTTT. Translation gives CASSSLGTVNTEAFF.

A remark on this clone: In the same sample, other DNA sequences code for this CDR3. The gene calls are TRBV5-1 and TRBJ2-7; TRBD2 aligns across 9 bases. The trim removed 2 bases at V and 6 bases at J, leaving 3 bases unmatched. This CDR3 is built from 13 residues. Germline lookup yields CDR1 SGHRS and CDR2 YFSETQ. DNA of the CDR3: TGCGCCAGCAGCTTAGAACTAGCGGGCGAGCAGTACTTC. It codes for CASSLELAGEQYF.

V is TRBV5-4 and J is TRBJ1-1; D might be TRBD1 (5 bases). Trimming cost V 1 base and J 3 bases, with 13 bases left between them. The CDR3 has 15 residues. The germline V gene has CDR1 SGHNT and CDR2 YYREEE (reference sequence). The CDR3 DNA follows: TGTGCCAGCAGCTTGAAGGTAGCGGGGGACACTGAAGCTTTCTTT. Residues: CASSLKVAGDTEAFF.

The chain joins TRBV28 to TRBJ1-5; D might be TRBD1 (6 bases). Germline CDR1 and CDR2: MDHEN and SYDVKM. There are 13 residues in the CDR3. The V end lost 6 bases, the J end lost 0 bases, and 6 bases lay between the germline ends. This CDR3 is CASRGASNQPQHF. Here the CDR3 DNA reads TGTGCCAGCAGGGGGGCTAGCAATCAGCCCCAGCATTTT.

The V gene is TRBV7-3, the J gene TRBJ2-1; the D gene could be TRBD1 or TRBD2 (5 bases each). Germline values: CDR1 SGHTA, CDR2 FQGTGA. The CDR3 covers 15 residues. Trimming took off 5 bases at V and 7 bases at J, with 18 bases between the two ends. This CDR3 is CASSPRAGSGNEQFF. The DNA of the CDR3 is TGTGCCAGCAGCCCGAGGGCAGGGTCGGGAAATGAGCAGTTCTTC.

This chain uses TRBV6-1 with TRBJ2-1, with a weak D call TRBD1 (6 bases). CDR1 is MNHNS and CDR2 is SASEGT in the germline V gene. V was trimmed by 2 bases and J by 3 bases, leaving 11 bases between them. This CDR3 is built from 15 residues. Written as DNA, the CDR3 is TGTGCCAGCAGTGAAAATCTACAGGGCTACAATGAGCAGTTCTTC. Translated: CASSENLQGYNEQFF.